These 2 T cell receptor beta chains were sequenced from one sample in a study of blood T cell repertoires in COVID-19. TCRdb's copy holds only in-frame clones and misses some; the assay was immunoSEQ multiplex PCR. The repertoire has around 60,000 clones, around 81% of them found once; the top ten carry 3.5%. Sequences were obtained from peripheral blood. All receptors come from a woman aged 80 or older with acute or convalescent COVID-19.

The CDR3 here is CASSPLGDRDHYGYTF. In nucleotides, the CDR3 is TGTGCCAGCAGCCCCCTGGGTGACAGGGATCACTATGGCTACACCTTC. This chain connects TRBV11-2 to TRBJ1-2; 7 positions match TRBD1. The CDR3 is 16 residues long. V lost 5 bases, J lost 3 bases, and 12 bases stayed unmatched. Germline V lookup: CDR1 SGHAT, CDR2 FQNNGV. Complete variable domain (other parts from reference TRBV11-2 and TRBJ1-2): EAGVAQSPRYKIIEKRQSVAFWCNPISGHATLYWYQQILGQGPKLLIQFQNNGVVDDSQLPKDRFSAERLKGVDSTLKIQPAKLEDSAVYLCASSPLGDRDHYGYTFGSGTRLTVV.

The chain is built from TRBV5-1 and TRBJ1-1; D remains ambiguous. The CDR3 length is 14 residues. V was shortened by 3 bases and J by 2 bases, with 11 bases between the two germline ends. Germline values: CDR1 SGHRS, CDR2 YFSETQ. The CDR3 DNA sequence: TGCGCCAGCAGCTCTCCGGCGGAAAACACTGAAGCTTTCTTT. This gives the protein CASSSPAENTEAFF.